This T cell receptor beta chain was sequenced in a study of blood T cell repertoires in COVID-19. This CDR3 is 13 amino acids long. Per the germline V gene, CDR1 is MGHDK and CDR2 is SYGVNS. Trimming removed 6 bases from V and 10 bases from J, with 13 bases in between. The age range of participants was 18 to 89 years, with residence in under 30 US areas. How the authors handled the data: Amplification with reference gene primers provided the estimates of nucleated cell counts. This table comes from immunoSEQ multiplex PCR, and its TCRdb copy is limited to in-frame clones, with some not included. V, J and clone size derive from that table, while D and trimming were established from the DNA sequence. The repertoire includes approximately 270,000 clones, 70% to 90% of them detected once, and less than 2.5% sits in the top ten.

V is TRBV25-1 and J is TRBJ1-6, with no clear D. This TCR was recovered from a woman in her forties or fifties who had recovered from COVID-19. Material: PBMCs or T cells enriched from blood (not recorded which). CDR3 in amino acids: CASRWSNKSPLHF. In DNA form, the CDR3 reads TGTGCCAGCAGATGGTCGAACAAATCACCCCTCCACTTT.